The 16 T cell receptor beta chains given below trace back to one sample, sequenced in a study of beta chain features in type 1 diabetes. The entirety of the isolated RNA underwent reverse transcription, so expressed TCRB transcripts were sequenced. Here immunoSEQ multiplex PCR was the method, and the copy in TCRdb shows in-frame clones only, minus some. The table records about 270,000 clones, roughly an eighth of them present only once. Sequencing used naive CD4+ T cells from blood. The receptors stem from a woman in her thirties or forties in good health.

The rearrangement uses TRBV7-2 and TRBJ2-3; TRBD1 aligns across 7 bases. Trimming removed 6 bases from V and 2 bases from J; junction bases left unmatched: 11. CDR3 length: 16 residues. Germline CDR1 and CDR2: SGHTA and FQGNSA. The chain's CDR3 is CASRPGQDQNTDTQYF. The CDR3 coding sequence is TGTGCCAGCAGACCCGGACAGGACCAAAACACAGATACGCAGTATTTT.

The genes are TRBV9 and TRBJ2-5; 15 bases are a match to TRBD2. With V trimmed by 4 bases and J by 5 bases, 6 bases remained unmatched. CDR1 is SGDLS, CDR2 YYNGEE, per germline. The CDR3 covers 16 residues. This chain's CDR3 is CASSPGTSGGRETQYF. In DNA, the CDR3 is TGTGCCAGCAGCCCCGGGACTAGCGGGGGGCGGGAGACCCAGTACTTC.

This clone has only a few counts. The chain uses TRBV14 and TRBJ2-7; 12 bases line up with TRBD2. V lost 3 bases and J lost 3; bases outside the gene matches: 9. This CDR3 comprises 17 residues. CDR1 is SGHDN, CDR2 FVKESK, per germline. The CDR3 coding sequence is TGTGCCAGCAGCCACGGACTACTAGCGGGGGGAGACTACGAGCAGTACTTC. This sequence encodes CASSHGLLAGGDYEQYF. Full variable domain (missing parts from reference TRBV14 and TRBJ2-7): EAGVTQFPSHSVIEKGQTVTLRCDPISGHDNLYWYRRVMGKEIKFLLHFVKESKQDESGMPNNRFLAERTGGTYSTLKVQPAELEDSGVYFCASSHGLLAGGDYEQYFGPGTRLTVT.

The table lists this clone with a few counts. The J gene is TRBJ2-1, the V gene TRBV9; D possibly corresponds to TRBD2 (5 bases). This CDR3 contains 15 residues. Germline V gene sequence: CDR1 SGDLS, CDR2 YYNGEE. V lost 0 bases to trimming and J lost 4 bases, with 11 bases between them. In nucleotides, the CDR3 is TGTGCCAGCAGCGTAGTAGTCGGGGATTACAATGAGCAGTTCTTC. Protein product: CASSVVVGDYNEQFF. Full variable domain (rest looked up from reference TRBV9 and TRBJ2-1): DSGVTQTPKHLITATGQRVTLRCSPRSGDLSVYWYQQSLDQGLQFLIQYYNGEERAKGNILERFSAQQFPDLHSELNLSSLELGDSALYFCASSVVVGDYNEQFFGPGTRLTVL.

The V gene is TRBV10-2, the J gene TRBJ2-1, with D possibly TRBD2 on 5 matching bases. The CDR3 consists of 13 residues. V lost 7 bases to trimming and J lost 3 bases, with 10 bases between them. Germline V gene sequence: CDR1 WSHSY, CDR2 SAAADI. This CDR3 is CASTEGSYNEQFF. In DNA form, the CDR3 reads TGCGCCAGCACCGAAGGGAGCTACAATGAGCAGTTCTTC.

This clone showed up just a few times. The chain carries TRBV14 and TRBJ2-2, with 9 positions matching TRBD2. The J segment lost 2 bases and the V segment lost 0 bases, leaving 1 base of the junction unmatched. There are 16 residues in the CDR3. Germline assignment: CDR1 SGHDN and CDR2 FVKESK. In DNA, the CDR3 is TGTGCCAGCAGCCAAGATCTAGCGGGAAACACCGGGGAGCTGTTTTTT. Its translation: CASSQDLAGNTGELFF.

This sequence joins TRBV5-4 and TRBJ1-1; D not certain. Germline V CDR1 and CDR2: SGHNT, YYREEE (reference sequence). V lost 0 bases to trimming and J lost 2 bases, with 11 bases between them. This CDR3 region has 15 residues. CDR3 loop: CASSLVSGFNTEAFF. The CDR3 DNA reads TGTGCCAGCAGCTTGGTATCAGGATTTAACACTGAAGCTTTCTTT.

The chain carries TRBV6-5 and TRBJ1-6; D possibly corresponds to TRBD1 (5 bases). Per the germline V gene, CDR1 is MNHEY and CDR2 is SVGAGI. The CDR3 is made up of 12 amino acids. Trimming took 2 bases from V and 13 from J, leaving 9 bases between them. The CDR3 reads CASSYAPGPLHF. In DNA, the CDR3 is TGTGCCAGCAGTTACGCGCCAGGGCCCCTCCACTTT.

This chain uses TRBV6-5 with TRBJ2-7; D possibly corresponds to TRBD1 (6 bases). The CDR3 runs to 16 residues. Germline-derived CDR1 and CDR2 are MNHEY and SVGAGI. V dropped 4 bases and J dropped 3 bases, with 19 bases sitting between them. The CDR3 here is CASSSPRGIPGYEQYF. The DNA for the CDR3 is TGTGCCAGCAGTTCCCCAAGGGGGATCCCGGGCTACGAGCAGTACTTC.

This chain connects TRBV15 to TRBJ1-2; unclear D gene. CDR3 length: 12 amino acids. Germline V gene sequence: CDR1 LNHNV, CDR2 YYDKDF (reference sequence). V dropped 3 bases and J dropped 8 bases, with 10 bases sitting between them. Here the CDR3 reads CATSRPGGGYTF. The CDR3, as DNA: TGTGCCACCAGCAGGCCGGGAGGGGGCTACACCTTC.

The V gene is TRBV25-1, the J gene TRBJ1-4; TRBD1 matches at 11 bases. After removal of 5 bases from V and 13 bases from J, the junction contained 3 bases not matched to a gene. The germline gives CDR1 MGHDK, CDR2 SYGVNS. The CDR3 has 12 amino acids. Written as DNA, the CDR3 is TGTGCCAGCAGTCCGGACAGGGGGCGACTGTTTTTT. Its protein is CASSPDRGRLFF. The entire variable domain, with the rest obtained from reference TRBV25-1 and TRBJ1-4, is as follows: EADIYQTPRYLVIGTGKKITLECSQTMGHDKMYWYQQDPGMELHLIHYSYGVNSTEKGDLSSESTVSRIRTEHFPLTLESARPSHTSQYLCASSPDRGRLFFGSGTQLSVL.

The V gene is TRBV19, the J gene TRBJ1-1; D perhaps matches TRBD1 (6 bases). The germline V and J ends were trimmed by 6 bases and 1 base, with 15 bases remaining between them. CDR1 and CDR2 (germline): LNHDA, SQIVND (reference sequence). This CDR3 contains 15 residues. The CDR3 DNA reads TGTGCCAGTAGGAATATCCTACAGGGGAACACTGAAGCTTTCTTT. Translation gives CASRNILQGNTEAFF.

This chain uses TRBV4-1 with TRBJ1-6; no clear D. Trimming took 0 bases from V and 10 from J, leaving 16 bases between them. The CDR3 is 16 amino acids. Germline-derived CDR1 and CDR2 are MGHRA and YSYEKL. The CDR3, as DNA: TGCGCCAGCAGCCAAGATTTAAGTTGGTCTAACTCACCCCTCCACTTT. Translating gives CASSQDLSWSNSPLHF.

This clone was recorded a few times. The rearrangement uses TRBV2 and TRBJ1-5; 7 bases match TRBD1. Per germline, CDR1 SNHLY and CDR2 FYNNEI. The CDR3 is made up of 14 amino acids. V dropped 11 bases and J dropped 0; count of bases not matched to a gene: 7. In DNA, the CDR3 is TGTGCCGCGGGGGGACAGATTAGCAATCAGCCCCAGCATTTT. Translation gives CAAGGQISNQPQHF.

This clone was observed a handful of times. This sequence joins TRBV29-1 and TRBJ1-1, with no clear D. Germline-derived CDR1 and CDR2 are SQVTM and ANQGSEA. The CDR3 length is 15 residues. Trimming removed 4 bases at V and 0 bases at J, with 15 bases between. As DNA, the CDR3 is TGCAGCGTTGCGATGCGACTCACAATGAACACTGAAGCTTTCTTT. It encodes CSVAMRLTMNTEAFF.

The genes are TRBV21-1 and TRBJ2-7; the table's D call, TRBD1, was not checked against the DNA. TRBV21-1 is reported as a pseudogene. The CDR3 contains 14 residues. For the CDR3, the DNA is TGTGCCAGCAGCAAAAGTGACAGGTACTACGAGCAGTACTTC. This codes for CASSKSDRYYEQYF.